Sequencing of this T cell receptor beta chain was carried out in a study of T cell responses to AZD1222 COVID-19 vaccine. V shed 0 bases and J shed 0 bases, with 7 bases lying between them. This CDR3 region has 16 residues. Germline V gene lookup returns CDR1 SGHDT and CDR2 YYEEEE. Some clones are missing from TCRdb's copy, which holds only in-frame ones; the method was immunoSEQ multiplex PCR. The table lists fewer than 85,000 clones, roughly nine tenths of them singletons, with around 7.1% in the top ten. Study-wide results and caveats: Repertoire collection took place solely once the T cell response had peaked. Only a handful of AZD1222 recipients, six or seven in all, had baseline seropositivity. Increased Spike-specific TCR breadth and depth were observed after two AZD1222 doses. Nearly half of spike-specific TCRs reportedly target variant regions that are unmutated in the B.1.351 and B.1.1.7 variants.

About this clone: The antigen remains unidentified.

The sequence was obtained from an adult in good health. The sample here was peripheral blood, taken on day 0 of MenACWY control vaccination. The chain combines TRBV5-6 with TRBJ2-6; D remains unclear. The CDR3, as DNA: TGTGCCAGCAGCTTGGACACGCTCTCTGGGGCCAACGTCCTGACTTTC. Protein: CASSLDTLSGANVLTF.